The present entry profiles one T cell receptor (beta chain) with its context. Original processing methods: Counts of nucleated cells, estimated from reference gene primer amplification, were obtained. The repertoire was sequenced with immunoSEQ multiplex PCR; TCRdb's copy has only in-frame clones and lacks some. That table gives V, J and clone size, and the DNA gave D and trimming. This sample has around 220,000 clones; 85% to 90% occur once, and the top ten carry around 2.2%. The source of the sample is a study of blood T cell repertoires in COVID-19. Study details: There were acute and convalescent COVID-19 samples, and they came from the United States, Italy and Spain.

CDR3 length equals 12 residues. V gave up 4 bases and J gave up 5 bases, with 11 bases separating them. The germline V gene encodes CDR1 GTSNPN and CDR2 SVGIG (reference sequence). The material sequenced was peripheral blood. The receptor was derived from a woman between 50 and 59 years old with acute or convalescent COVID-19. The chain employs TRBV30 and TRBJ1-2; D gene uncertain. The CDR3 loop reads CAWMPDMYGYTF. CDR3 in DNA: TGTGCCTGGATGCCTGACATGTATGGCTACACCTTC. Supplemented by reference TRBV30 and TRBJ1-2, the full variable domain reads SQTIHQWPATLVQPVGSPLSLECTVEGTSNPNLYWYRQAAGRGLQLLFYSVGIGQISSEVPQNLSASRPQDRQFILSSKKLLLSDSGFYLCAWMPDMYGYTFGSGTRLTVV.